These T cell receptor beta chains were read from a single sample in a study of STAT5B mutations in CD4+ large granular lymphocyte leukemia. TCRdb keeps only in-frame clones here, not all; method: immunoSEQ multiplex PCR. The data hold tens of thousands of clones, with roughly 78% observed a single time. The sample taken for sequencing was CD4+ T cells from blood buffy coats. The receptors were gathered from a human donor in good health. Both conserved end residues are part of each CDR3. A D gene is named only where the DNA matches it firmly. Expanded clones get a size class; other rows say once, few or many, or leave the size out.

size	D	J	V	DNA	CDR3
-	-	TRBJ1-1	TRBV7-9	TGTGCCAGCAGCAAGGACAGCCCCCCTGAAGCTTTCTTT	CASSKDSPPEAFF
-	-	TRBJ1-1	TRBV2	TGTGCCAGCAGTGTTGGGGGGGCAGCTGAAGCTTTCTTT	CASSVGGAAEAFF
once	TRBD1	TRBJ1-2	TRBV5-1	TGCGCCAGCAGCTTGCCATCTTTACTGGACAGGGGGCTTGTTGACTATGGCTACACCTTC	CASSLPSLLDRGLVDYGYTF
-	-	TRBJ2-1	TRBV9	TGTGCCAGCAGCGTAGGGATGCCCGATGAGCAGTTCTTC	CASSVGMPDEQFF
-	-	TRBJ2-1	TRBV9	TGTGCCAGCAGCCCCTACAGGGAAACAAACAATGAGCAGTTCTTC	CASSPYRETNNEQFF
-	TRBD2	TRBJ2-7	TRBV5-1	TGCGCCAGCAGCTTGACGACGGGGGGGCCAGGCGAGCAGTACTTC	CASSLTTGGPGEQYF
-	-	TRBJ1-1	TRBV6-1	TGTGCCAGCAGTGAAGGGGGGGGACGTATTGAAGCTTTCTTT	CASSEGGGRIEAFF
-	TRBD1	TRBJ1-3	TRBV2	TGTGCCAGCAGAACAGGGGTTGGAAACACCATATATTTT	CASRTGVGNTIYF
once	TRBD1	TRBJ1-2	TRBV4-1	TGCGCCAGCAGCCAGCCGGACAGGCAAGCTAACTATGGCTACACCTTC	CASSQPDRQANYGYTF
-	TRBD1	TRBJ2-1	TRBV28	TGTGCCAGCAGGGGAGGGACAGGGGGAGCCTACAATGAGCAGTTCTTC	CASRGGTGGAYNEQFF
-	-	TRBJ2-7	TRBV15	TGTGCCACCAGCAGAGATACACAGGCAGACTACGAGCAGTACTTC	CATSRDTQADYEQYF
-	-	TRBJ2-3	TRBV7-2	TGTGCCAGCAGCCCCCTCGGGTGGGGTGGGGCAGATACGCAGTATTTT	CASSPLGWGGADTQYF
-	TRBD2	TRBJ2-3	TRBV11-3	TGTGCCAGCAGCCCCGGGACTAGCGGGGTGGGTACGCAGTATTTT	CASSPGTSGVGTQYF
-	-	TRBJ2-7	TRBV11-2	TGTGCCAGCAGCCCCCCAGGAAAACTCGGGTACGAGCAGTACTTC	CASSPPGKLGYEQYF
-	-	TRBJ1-1	TRBV5-1	TGCGCCAGCAGCTTGGCACCGGACATGAACACTGAAGCTTTCTTT	CASSLAPDMNTEAFF
-	-	TRBJ2-2	TRBV5-1	TGCGCCAGCAGCTTGACAGGATTCAGGGACACCGGGGAGCTGTTTTTT	CASSLTGFRDTGELFF
-	TRBD1	TRBJ1-3	TRBV9	TGTGCCAGCAGCGTAGAAGGGGGAGGGGGCCCACCCTCTGGAAACACCATATATTTT	CASSVEGGGGPPSGNTIYF
-	-	TRBJ2-5	TRBV9	TGTGCCAGCAGCCTCGGGACAGCGGGCCTGGAGACCCAGTACTTC	CASSLGTAGLETQYF
-	TRBD1	TRBJ1-5	TRBV6-6	TGTGCCAGCAGTCCCGGGACAGGGCAATATCAGCCCCAGCATTTT	CASSPGTGQYQPQHF
-	-	TRBJ1-4	TRBV4-1	TGCGCCAGCAGCCAAGCACCTTTGACCCGTGAAAAACTGTTTTTT	CASSQAPLTREKLFF
-	TRBD1	TRBJ1-4	TRBV13	TGTGCCAGCAGCCAGAGAGGGACAGGGCCAGAAAAACTGTTTTTT	CASSQRGTGPEKLFF
-	-	TRBJ1-2	TRBV6-1	TGTGCCAGCGGTGTGGGGCCCAACTATGGCTACACCTTC	CASGVGPNYGYTF
-	TRBD1	TRBJ2-7	TRBV5-6	TGTGCCAGCAGCCAGCCAGGGGGCGTTTCATACGAGCAGTACTTC	CASSQPGGVSYEQYF
once	TRBD1	TRBJ1-5	TRBV9	TGTGCCAGCAGCCCCGGGACAGGGCTTAGCAATCAGCCCCAGCATTTT	CASSPGTGLSNQPQHF
-	TRBD1	TRBJ1-3	TRBV19	TGTGCCAGTAGTACCTGGGACAGCTACTCTGGAAACACCATATATTTT	CASSTWDSYSGNTIYF
-	-	TRBJ2-7	TRBV5-4	TGTGCCAGCAGCGCTAGGGACGGGACCTACGAGCAGTACTTC	CASSARDGTYEQYF
-	-	TRBJ2-3	TRBV27	TGTGCCAGCAAAAAAGTTTATGAAGATACGCAGTATTTT	CASKKVYEDTQYF
-	TRBD2	TRBJ2-5	TRBV10-3	TGTGCCATCAGTGTCGGGACTAGCGGGGGCCGGGAGACCCAGTACTTC	CAISVGTSGGRETQYF
-	-	TRBJ2-4	TRBV5-6	TGTGCCAGCAGCGTCCTAATCGTAGCCAAAAACATTCAGTACTTC	CASSVLIVAKNIQYF
-	-	TRBJ1-2	TRBV28	TGTGCCAGCAGTTTATGGGTGGGGAACTATGGCTACACCTTC	CASSLWVGNYGYTF
-	TRBD2	TRBJ2-2	TRBV7-2	TGTGCCAGCAGCTTGACTAGCGGAACGACCGGGGAGCTGTTTTTT	CASSLTSGTTGELFF
once	-	TRBJ1-3	TRBV5-1	TGCGCCAGCAGCTTGCTGAGCTCTGGAAACACCATATATTTT	CASSLLSSGNTIYF
-	-	TRBJ2-1	TRBV5-5	TGTGCCAGCAGCTTGAGCTGGGACTCCTCAATCACCTACAATGAGCAGTTCTTC	CASSLSWDSSITYNEQFF
-	TRBD2	TRBJ2-3	TRBV23-1	TGCGCCAGCAGTCGGAAGAGGACTAGCGGGGGAAATAGCACAGATACGCAGTATTTT	CASSRKRTSGGNSTDTQYF
-	TRBD1	TRBJ1-5	TRBV19	TGTGCCAGTAGCTTGACAGGGCCCAATCAGCCCCAGCATTTT	CASSLTGPNQPQHF
-	-	TRBJ2-1	TRBV5-1	TGCGCCAGCAGCTTGGCGGGGCAGGGAAGTAATGAGCAGTTCTTC	CASSLAGQGSNEQFF
-	TRBD1	TRBJ1-2	TRBV10-3	TGTGCCATCAGAGGCGACAGGGGGTATGGCTACACCTTC	CAIRGDRGYGYTF
-	TRBD2	TRBJ2-3	TRBV10-2	TGCGCCAGCAGCTTCCAACCGAAAGCGGGGGGCTTGCAGTATTTT	CASSFQPKAGGLQYF
-	-	TRBJ2-1	TRBV7-6	TGTGCCAGCAGCTTAGCTAGTGGCCCGATCTCTGGAGAGCAGTTCTTC	CASSLASGPISGEQFF
-	-	TRBJ1-1	TRBV10-3	TGTGCCATCACCCCGGACGGGAACACTGAAGCTTTCTTT	CAITPDGNTEAFF
-	-	TRBJ1-2	TRBV28	TGTGCCAGCAAAAGACAGATTTATGGCTACACCTTC	CASKRQIYGYTF
-	-	TRBJ2-7	TRBV6-5	TGTGCCAGCAATGGGGGGCGGGAGCAGTACTTC	CASNGGREQYF
-	TRBD1	TRBJ1-2	TRBV19	TGTGCCAGTAGTACCTTGACAGGGGTGAACGGCTACACCTTC	CASSTLTGVNGYTF
-	TRBD1	TRBJ2-4	TRBV28	TGTGCCAGCATGACAGGGGGCTTTATTCAGTACTTC	CASMTGGFIQYF
-	-	TRBJ2-7	TRBV4-1	TGCGCCAGCAGCCAGCCCCAGGTCCTCGGACTCTACGAGCAGTACTTC	CASSQPQVLGLYEQYF
-	TRBD1	TRBJ1-2	TRBV25-1	TGTGCCAGCAGTGAAGGGGACAGGGGCTACACCTTC	CASSEGDRGYTF